The 9 T cell receptor beta chains below all came from one sample that was sequenced in a study of T cells after yellow fever vaccination. TCRdb re-analysed the 5' RACE reads in MiXCR, keeping a single row per CDR3 protein. The data contain 450,000 to 650,000 distinct CDR3 sequences, 21% of them singletons. This material consisted of PBMCs, taken 21 days after the first yellow fever vaccination. The receptor set was obtained from a man between 18 and 29 years old who received the YFV17D yellow fever vaccine.

This chain uses TRBV4-2 with TRBJ2-6; D not certain. This CDR3 spans 13 amino acids. Trimming took 6 bases from V and 2 from J, leaving 5 bases between them. Germline V gene lookup returns CDR1 LGHNA and CDR2 YNFKEQ. CDR3 amino acids: CASSRTGANVLTF. DNA of the CDR3: TGTGCCAGCAGTCGTACTGGGGCCAACGTCCTGACTTTC.

The chain carries TRBV20-1 and TRBJ2-3; weak D call: TRBD2 (6 bases). This CDR3 is 14 amino acids long. CDR1 is DFQATT and CDR2 is SNEGSKA in the germline V gene (reference sequence). In nucleotides, the CDR3 is TGCGCGCCACAGGAGGCGGGACGCACAGATACGCAGTATTTT. Translating gives CAPQEAGRTDTQYF.

This chain connects TRBV18 to TRBJ1-6; D is uncertain. The CDR3 has 13 residues. V was shortened by 2 bases and J by 5 bases, with 4 bases between the two germline ends. Germline-derived CDR1 and CDR2 are KGHSH and LQKENI. The CDR3 loop is CASSPSHNSPLHF. The CDR3 region has the DNA TGTGCCAGCTCACCAAGCCATAATTCACCCCTCCACTTT.

The J gene is TRBJ2-5, the V gene TRBV9, with D possibly being TRBD2 (7 bases). The CDR3 is 15 amino acids. From germline, CDR1 is SGDLS and CDR2 YYNGEE. Trimming removed 4 bases from V and 4 bases from J, with 17 bases in between. The CDR3 bases are TGTGCCAGCAGCTCGAGGGGGGGATTTGTAGAGACCCAGTACTTC. Translated, it gives CASSSRGGFVETQYF.

The table lists this clonotype with a few counts. The chain employs TRBV2 and TRBJ2-5, with D uncertain. Trimming removed 7 bases at V and 9 bases at J, with 12 bases between. CDR3 length equals 11 residues. Germline lookup yields CDR1 SNHLY and CDR2 FYNNEI. CDR3 bases: TGTGCCAGCACTCTTATAGCCGCCCAGTACTTC. Encoded protein: CASTLIAAQYF.

The chain couples TRBV4-1 to TRBJ2-1; D may be TRBD2 (5 bases). The germline V gene has CDR1 MGHRA and CDR2 YSYEKL. The length of the CDR3 is 17 residues. Deletions cut 4 bases from V and 10 bases from J, with 26 bases between. DNA for the CDR3: TGCGCCAGCAGCCGGGAGAGGTCTACCCTCACGACCGGAGAGCAGTTCTTC. Protein product: CASSRERSTLTTGEQFF.

V usage is TRBV7-2 and J usage is TRBJ1-2; possibly TRBD1 for D (6 bases). V was cut by 2 bases and J by 4 bases, with 17 bases left in between. The CDR3 extends over 16 amino acids. Germline V gene sequence: CDR1 SGHTA, CDR2 FQGNSA. The CDR3 sequence: CASSLLAQGLSYGYTF. The DNA of the CDR3 is TGTGCCAGCAGCTTACTTGCCCAGGGGTTAAGCTATGGCTACACCTTC.

The V and J genes are TRBV11-2 and TRBJ2-3, with 11 bases fitting TRBD2. The CDR3 has 17 amino acids. After removal of 1 base from V and 3 bases from J, the junction contained 6 bases not matched to a gene. Germline V gene sequence: CDR1 SGHAT, CDR2 FQNNGV. CDR3 amino acids: CASSLVVLAGGTDTQYF. As DNA, the CDR3 is TGTGCCAGCAGCTTAGTAGTGCTAGCGGGGGGAACAGATACGCAGTATTTT.

The J gene is TRBJ2-1, the V gene TRBV20-1, with D possibly matching TRBD1 (5 bases). V lost 3 bases to trimming and J lost 2 bases, with 8 bases between them. CDR3 length: 13 residues. Germline V gives CDR1 DFQATT, CDR2 SNEGSKA (reference sequence). The CDR3 here is CSASLDTYNEQFF. The CDR3, as DNA: TGCAGTGCTAGTCTGGACACCTACAATGAGCAGTTCTTC.